These T cell receptor beta chains were read from a single sample in a study of blood T cells in healthy people across ages. TCRdb re-analysed the 5' RACE reads in MiXCR, keeping a single row per CDR3 protein. Of around 750,000 distinct CDR3 sequences detected, 50% to 65% appear once; the ten largest clones hold about 38%. Material for sequencing was blood. These receptors were collected from a man older than 75 in good health. CDR3s include the opening cysteine and the closing phenylalanine or tryptophan. D genes are given only for firm matches. Clone sizes are given selectively: once, few, many, or a class where the clone is expanded.

>14|TRBJ2-3|.|TRBV29-1|.
CSSTGASGADTQYF
TGCAGCTCAACCGGGGCTTCCGGGGCAGATACGCAGTATTTT
>14|TRBJ2-3|TRBD2|TRBV5-1|.
CASSTGTSGKYAYF
TGCGCCAGCAGCACCGGGACTAGCGGGAAATACGCGTATTTT
>15|TRBJ2-1|.|TRBV12-3/TRBV12-4|few
CASEPRGTSYNEQFF
TGTGCCAGTGAACCCCGGGGGACCTCCTACAATGAGCAGTTCTTC
>14|TRBJ1-5|.|TRBV20-1|.
CSASFSNSNQPQHF
TGCAGTGCTAGTTTTAGTAATAGCAATCAGCCCCAGCATTTT
>10|TRBJ2-3|.|TRBV29-1|few
CSVDLGYAYF
TGCAGCGTTGACCTCGGATACGCGTATTTT
>18|TRBJ2-3|TRBD2|TRBV4-2|.
CASSQESRLAGNTDTQYF
TGTGCCAGCAGCCAAGAAAGCCGACTAGCGGGAAACACAGATACGCAGTATTTT
>11|TRBJ1-2|.|TRBV2|.
CASIEGDGYTF
TGTGCCAGCATCGAGGGAGATGGCTACACCTTC
>12|TRBJ1-1|.|TRBV4-2|few
CASSQDRGGAFF
TGTGCCAGCAGCCAAGATCGCGGGGGGGCTTTCTTT
>11|TRBJ2-1|TRBD1|TRBV12-3/TRBV12-4|.
CASSPGQGPFF
TGTGCCAGCAGTCCGGGACAGGGACCGTTCTTC
>15|TRBJ2-1|TRBD2|TRBV6-2/TRBV6-3|.
CASVPGTSAYNGQFF
TGTGCCAGCGTTCCCGGGACTAGCGCTTACAATGGGCAGTTCTTC
>14|TRBJ2-7|TRBD1|TRBV12-3/TRBV12-4|.
CASSPDRALYEQYF
TGTGCCAGCAGTCCGGACAGGGCCCTCTACGAGCAGTACTTC
>14|TRBJ2-5|.|TRBV9|.
CASSVGQLRETQYF
TGTGCCAGCAGCGTAGGTCAGCTTCGGGAGACCCAGTACTTC
>14|TRBJ2-7|.|TRBV7-2|.
CASSHQGGFGEQYF
TGTGCCAGCAGCCATCAAGGAGGTTTTGGCGAGCAGTACTTC
>15|TRBJ2-5|.|TRBV7-2|.
CASSPSGWHQETQYF
TGTGCCAGCAGCCCTTCCGGGTGGCACCAAGAGACCCAGTACTTC
>14|TRBJ2-7|.|TRBV6-5|.
CASSAGSNSYEQYF
TGTGCCAGCAGTGCGGGATCAAACTCCTACGAGCAGTACTTC
>14|TRBJ2-7|TRBD1|TRBV30|.
CAWTLGGQTYEQYF
TGTGCCTGGACCCTTGGGGGACAGACCTACGAGCAGTACTTC
>13|TRBJ1-2|.|TRBV2|.
CASSELPDYGYTF
TGTGCCAGCAGTGAACTGCCGGATTATGGCTACACCTTC
>14|TRBJ1-5|.|TRBV29-1|once
CSVETGGSNQPQHF
TGCAGCGTTGAAACTGGGGGTAGCAATCAGCCCCAGCATTTT
>13|TRBJ2-3|.|TRBV3-1|few
CASSQGGDRYAYF
TGTGCCAGCAGCCAGGGAGGCGACAGATACGCGTATTTT
>15|TRBJ1-2|.|TRBV4-2|.
CASGQEMGGNYGYTF
TGTGCCAGCGGCCAAGAGATGGGGGGCAACTATGGCTACACCTTC
>13|TRBJ1-5|.|TRBV10-3|.
CAISDGDGQPQHF
TGTGCCATCAGTGACGGGGACGGTCAGCCCCAGCATTTT
>15|TRBJ2-1|.|TRBV20-1|few
CSARKGGYSYNEQFF
TGCAGTGCCCGTAAGGGGGGCTACTCCTACAATGAGCAGTTCTTC
>15|TRBJ2-1|TRBD2|TRBV2|.
CASSDSSGSSDEQFF
TGTGCCAGCAGTGATTCTAGCGGGAGTTCCGATGAGCAGTTCTTC
>14|TRBJ2-5|TRBD2|TRBV10-3|.
CAISGLAGVETQYF
TGTGCCATCAGTGGACTAGCGGGAGTGGAGACCCAGTACTTC
>14|TRBJ2-7|TRBD2|TRBV12-3/TRBV12-4|.
CASRQAGGRHEQYF
TGTGCCAGCAGGCAAGCGGGAGGAAGGCACGAGCAGTACTTC
>12|TRBJ2-4|.|TRBV14|.
CASSQASDIQYF
TGTGCCAGCAGCCAAGCGTCTGACATTCAGTACTTC
>16|TRBJ2-3|.|TRBV27|few
CASSLFGRTWPDTQYF
TGTGCCAGCAGTTTATTTGGCCGAACCTGGCCAGATACGCAGTATTTT
>12|TRBJ1-1|.|TRBV12-5|.
CASGLMDTEAFF
TGTGCTAGTGGTTTGATGGACACTGAAGCTTTCTTT
>15|TRBJ2-2|TRBD1|TRBV20-1|.
CSARDRTGGTGELFF
TGCAGTGCTAGAGATCGGACAGGGGGCACCGGGGAGCTGTTTTTT
>15|TRBJ1-5|TRBD1|TRBV12-3/TRBV12-4|.
CASTPDRGSNQPQHF
TGTGCCAGCACTCCGGACAGGGGAAGCAATCAGCCCCAGCATTTT
>15|TRBJ1-6|.|TRBV4-2|few
CASSQDALDNSPLHF
TGTGCCAGCAGCCAAGATGCCCTAGACAATTCACCCCTCCACTTT
>14|TRBJ1-2|.|TRBV14|once
CASSQQRGTYGYTF
TGTGCCAGCAGCCAACAGAGGGGCACCTATGGCTACACCTTC
>14|TRBJ2-7|.|TRBV20-1|.
CSAKPTLINNEQYF
TGCAGTGCTAAGCCTACCCTAATAAACAATGAGCAGTACTTC
>14|TRBJ2-1|TRBD2|TRBV29-1|.
CSVVAGGVDNEQFF
TGCAGCGTAGTAGCGGGAGGCGTCGATAATGAGCAGTTCTTC
>15|TRBJ2-5|.|TRBV21-1|.
CASSTRQGAWATQYF
TGTGCCAGCAGTACTAGACAGGGGGCTTGGGCGACCCAGTACTTC
>15|TRBJ2-5|TRBD1|TRBV9|.
CASSARSGGRETQYF
TGTGCCAGCAGCGCCCGATCAGGGGGCCGAGAGACCCAGTACTTC
>15|TRBJ2-1|TRBD2|TRBV12-3/TRBV12-4|few
CASSLGLAGSNEQFF
TGTGCCAGCAGTTTAGGACTAGCGGGAAGCAATGAGCAGTTCTTC
>13|TRBJ2-7|.|TRBV27|.
CASSLFSDYEQYF
TGTGCCAGCAGTTTATTCTCGGACTACGAGCAGTACTTC
>14|TRBJ2-7|.|TRBV20-1|once
CSARSSDSYYEQYF
TGCAGTGCTAGATCCTCCGACAGTTACTACGAGCAGTACTTC
>15|TRBJ1-2|.|TRBV7-6|.
CASSLAGGGSYGYTF
TGTGCCAGCAGCTTAGCGGGCGGGGGAAGCTATGGCTACACCTTC
>14|TRBJ2-5|.|TRBV21-1|.
CASSKMGSGETQYF
TGTGCCAGCAGCAAGATGGGGTCGGGAGAGACCCAGTACTTC
>15|TRBJ1-1|.|TRBV12-3/TRBV12-4|.
CASSLDGTPGDEAFF
TGTGCCAGCAGTTTAGACGGCACTCCCGGGGACGAAGCTTTCTTT
>15|TRBJ2-7|.|TRBV28|.
CASSLLGPGAYEQYF
TGTGCCAGCAGTTTATTGGGACCTGGCGCCTACGAGCAGTACTTC
>18|TRBJ2-7|TRBD2|TRBV11-2|.
CASSLAQLAGGPTYEQYF
TGTGCCAGCAGCTTAGCCCAACTAGCGGGAGGGCCAACCTACGAGCAGTACTTC
>12|TRBJ2-5|.|TRBV6-1|.
CASSERPETQYF
TGTGCCAGCAGTGAGCGTCCAGAGACCCAGTACTTC
>15|TRBJ2-3|TRBD2|TRBV20-1|.
CSARAPSGSADTQYF
TGCAGTGCTAGAGCCCCTAGCGGGAGTGCGGATACGCAGTATTTT
>15|TRBJ2-3|TRBD2|TRBV29-1|.
CSVRTSGRAEDTQYF
TGCAGCGTCCGGACTAGCGGGAGGGCCGAGGATACGCAGTATTTT
>13|TRBJ2-6|.|TRBV10-3|.
CAISETGANVLTF
TGTGCCATCAGTGAGACGGGGGCCAACGTCCTGACTTTC
>15|TRBJ2-1|TRBD2|TRBV2|.
CASQDSGRAPNEQFF
TGTGCCAGCCAGGACAGCGGGAGGGCCCCCAATGAGCAGTTCTTC
>15|TRBJ2-6|.|TRBV24-1|few
CATGDNRVGANVLTF
TGTGCCACCGGGGATAACAGGGTTGGGGCCAACGTCCTGACTTTC
>14|TRBJ2-7|.|TRBV20-1|.
CSAQRRSSYNEQYF
TGCAGTGCCCAGCGGAGGTCCTCCTACAATGAGCAGTACTTC